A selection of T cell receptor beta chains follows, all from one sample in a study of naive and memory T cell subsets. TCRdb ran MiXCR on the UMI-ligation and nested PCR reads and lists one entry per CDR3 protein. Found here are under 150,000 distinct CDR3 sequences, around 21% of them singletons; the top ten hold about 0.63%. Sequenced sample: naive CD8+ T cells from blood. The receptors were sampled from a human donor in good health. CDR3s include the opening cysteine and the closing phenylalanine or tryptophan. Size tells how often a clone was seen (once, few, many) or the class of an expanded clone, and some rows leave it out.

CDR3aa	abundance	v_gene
CASSYSVQGFMNTEAFF	-	TRBV6-5
CASSSVEDLPDEQYF	few	TRBV6-6
CASSFPRASGYEQYF	-	TRBV28
CASSLQGPGYTYEQYF	many	TRBV28
CASSDTHNEQFF	-	TRBV28
CAISLGGLGDTQYF	-	TRBV10-3
CASSLKGWGKNIQYF	-	TRBV12-3/TRBV12-4
CASSLAGTAGTEAFF	few	TRBV14
CASSQEGRGTYEQYF	-	TRBV14
CASGGTGAEQYF	-	TRBV7-9
CASSYTWGMNQPQHF	few	TRBV6-6
CASSLDRTAYEQYF	few	TRBV3-1
CASRALGDQETQYF	-	TRBV6-6
CATRLAGGSYEQYF	-	TRBV6-2/TRBV6-3
CSAKTGETYEQYF	few	TRBV20-1
CASSFKPTRTGWNNEQFF	few	TRBV27
CASSLRTGESDTQYF	few	TRBV18
CASSLGGFNTGELFF	-	TRBV27
CASSLSAPSTDTQYF	-	TRBV5-1
CSVEDFEQFF	-	TRBV29-1
CSARDRGRDNEQFF	many	TRBV20-1
CASSQKWTGTYEQYF	-	TRBV4-1